This TCR beta chain was captured in a study of blood T cell repertoires in COVID-19. CDR3 length equals 13 residues. The V end lost 6 bases, the J end lost 3 bases, and 8 bases lay between the germline ends. This clone has just one count. The protocol was immunoSEQ multiplex PCR, while the TCRdb copy is restricted to in-frame clones and leaves out a portion. The sample lists about 87,000 clones, 70% to 85% occurring once. The sample was peripheral blood. The gene calls are TRBV12-3 or TRBV12-4 and TRBJ2-2; D gene uncertain. The sequence derives from a woman older than 75 with COVID-19, enrolled during active disease. The CDR3 bases are TGTGCCAGCAGGAACAGATACACCGGGGAGCTGTTTTTT. Amino acid sequence: CASRNRYTGELFF.